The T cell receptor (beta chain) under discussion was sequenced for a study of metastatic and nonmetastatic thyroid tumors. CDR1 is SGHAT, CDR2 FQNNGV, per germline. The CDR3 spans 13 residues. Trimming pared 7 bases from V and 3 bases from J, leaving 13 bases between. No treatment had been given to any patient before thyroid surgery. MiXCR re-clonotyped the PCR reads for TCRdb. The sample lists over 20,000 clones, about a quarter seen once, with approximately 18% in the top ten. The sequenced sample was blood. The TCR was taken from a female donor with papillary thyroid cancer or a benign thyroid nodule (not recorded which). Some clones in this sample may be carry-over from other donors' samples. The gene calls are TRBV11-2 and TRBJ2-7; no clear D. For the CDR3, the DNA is TGTGCCAGCACACGGAATATAGACTACGAGCAGTACTTC. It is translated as CASTRNIDYEQYF.